The TCR beta chain described here comes from a study of long-term antiretroviral therapy in people with HIV. Study-wide findings and caveats: Pre-ART-expanded clones dominated the repertoire at all time points. The study found narrower CDR3 length ranges in HIV repertoires than in controls. Subsequent to ART, diversity was augmented yet persisted below that of transplant donor controls.

At the survey level, the v3.0 immunoSEQ assay was run. Some clones are missing from TCRdb's copy, which holds only in-frame ones; the method was immunoSEQ multiplex PCR. The sample lists over 35,000 clones; roughly 76% were seen once. To note about this clone: Its target is unknown.

The germline V gene has CDR1 SEHNR and CDR2 FQNEAQ (reference sequence). The V end was cut by 3 bases, the J end by 5 bases, with 10 bases between. The CDR3 is 13 residues long. The sequence derives from a man between 18 and 35 years old with HIV. This chain links TRBV7-9 with TRBJ2-5; D ambiguous. Sample: unsorted PBMCs, taken 1.5 years after starting antiretroviral therapy. CDR3 nucleotide sequence: TGTGCCAGCAGCTTCCTTGAGTTGGAGACCCAGTACTTC. Residues: CASSFLELETQYF.